The entry that follows covers one TCR beta chain sequence. CDR3 length: 15 residues. J lost 3 bases, V lost 5 bases, and 6 bases had no gene match. CDR1 and CDR2 from the germline V gene are SGHVS and FQNEAQ. This sample is part of a study of blood T cell repertoires in COVID-19. Repertoires were generated with immunoSEQ multiplex PCR, while TCRdb's copy carries only in-frame clones and drops some. Of some 280,000 clones in the sample, 70% to 90% were seen once. The rearrangement joins TRBV7-8 to TRBJ1-4; TRBD1 agrees at 7 bases. The receptor comes from a woman aged 55-75 years with acute or convalescent COVID-19. Sequencing was done on a sample of peripheral blood. The CDR3 region has the DNA TGTGCCAGCAGCGAAAGGGGGCTTTCTAATGAAAAACTGTTTTTT. It codes for CASSERGLSNEKLFF.